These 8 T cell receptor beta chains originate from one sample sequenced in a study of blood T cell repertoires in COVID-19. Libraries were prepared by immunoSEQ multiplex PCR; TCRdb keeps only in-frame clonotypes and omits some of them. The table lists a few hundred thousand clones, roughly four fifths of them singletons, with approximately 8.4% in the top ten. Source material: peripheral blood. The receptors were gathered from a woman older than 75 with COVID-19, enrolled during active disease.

The CDR3 protein is CASSLEAALNTGELFF. CDR3 DNA sequence: TGTGCCAGCAGTTTAGAGGCGGCCTTGAACACCGGGGAGCTGTTTTTT. The chain recombines TRBV28 with TRBJ2-2; D unclear. CDR1 MDHEN and CDR2 SYDVKM come from the germline V gene. The CDR3 is 16 residues long. V shed 2 bases and J shed 1 base, with 11 bases lying between them.

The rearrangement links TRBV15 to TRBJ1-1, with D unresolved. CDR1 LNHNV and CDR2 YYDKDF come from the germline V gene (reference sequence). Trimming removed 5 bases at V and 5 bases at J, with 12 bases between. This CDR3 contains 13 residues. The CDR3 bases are TGTGCCACCAGCGCAATACCGGGGACTGAAGCTTTCTTT. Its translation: CATSAIPGTEAFF.

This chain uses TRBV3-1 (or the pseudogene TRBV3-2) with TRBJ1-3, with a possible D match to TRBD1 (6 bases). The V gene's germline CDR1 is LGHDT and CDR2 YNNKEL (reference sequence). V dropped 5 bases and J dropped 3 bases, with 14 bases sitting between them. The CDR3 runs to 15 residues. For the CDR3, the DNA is TGTGCCAGCAGCTCTCTAGGGGGGGATGGAAACACCATATATTTT. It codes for CASSSLGGDGNTIYF.

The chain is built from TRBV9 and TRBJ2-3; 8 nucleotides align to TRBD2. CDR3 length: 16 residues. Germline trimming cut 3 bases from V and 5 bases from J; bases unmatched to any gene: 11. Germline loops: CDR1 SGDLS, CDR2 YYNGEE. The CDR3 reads CASSEGGSGTGDTQYF. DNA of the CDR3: TGTGCCAGCAGCGAAGGGGGTAGCGGGACGGGAGATACGCAGTATTTT. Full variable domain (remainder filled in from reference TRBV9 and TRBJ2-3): DSGVTQTPKHLITATGQRVTLRCSPRSGDLSVYWYQQSLDQGLQFLIQYYNGEERAKGNILERFSAQQFPDLHSELNLSSLELGDSALYFCASSEGGSGTGDTQYFGPGTRLTVL.

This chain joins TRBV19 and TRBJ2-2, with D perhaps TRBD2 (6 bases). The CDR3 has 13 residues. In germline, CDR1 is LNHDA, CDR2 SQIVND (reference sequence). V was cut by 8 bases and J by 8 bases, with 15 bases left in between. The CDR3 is CASAGTRGGELFF. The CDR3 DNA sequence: TGTGCCAGTGCGGGGACGAGAGGAGGGGAGCTGTTTTTT.

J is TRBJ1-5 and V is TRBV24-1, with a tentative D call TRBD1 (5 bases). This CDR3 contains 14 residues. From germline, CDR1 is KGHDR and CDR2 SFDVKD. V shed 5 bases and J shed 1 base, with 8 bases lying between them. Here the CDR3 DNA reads TGTGCCACCAGTGGGGCAGGGAGCAATCAGCCCCAGCATTTT. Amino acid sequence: CATSGAGSNQPQHF.

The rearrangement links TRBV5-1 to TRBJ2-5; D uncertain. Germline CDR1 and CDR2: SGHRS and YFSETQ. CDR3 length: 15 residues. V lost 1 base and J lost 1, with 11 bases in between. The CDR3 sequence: CASSLSFGSQETQYF. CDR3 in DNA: TGCGCCAGCAGCTTGAGCTTCGGTAGCCAAGAGACCCAGTACTTC.

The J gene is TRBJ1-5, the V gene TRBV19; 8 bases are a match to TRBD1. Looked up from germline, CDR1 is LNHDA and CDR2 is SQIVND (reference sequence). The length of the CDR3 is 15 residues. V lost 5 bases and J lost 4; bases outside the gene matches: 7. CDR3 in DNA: TGTGCCAGTAGTCCCGGACAGGGTTGGAATCAGCCCCAGCATTTT. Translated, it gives CASSPGQGWNQPQHF. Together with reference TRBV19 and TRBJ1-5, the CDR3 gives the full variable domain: DGGITQSPKYLFRKEGQNVTLSCEQNLNHDAMYWYRQDPGQGLRLIYYSQIVNDFQKGDIAEGYSVSREKKESFPLTVTSAQKNPTAFYLCASSPGQGWNQPQHFGDGTRLSIL.